The source of this T cell receptor beta chain is a study of blood T cell repertoires in COVID-19. Study information: Italy, Spain and the United States were the sources of the convalescent and acute COVID-19 samples. T cells, B-cell-depleted T cells, or PBMCs supplied cDNA or gDNA.

Per the authors' pipeline: How many nucleated cells were present was estimated from reference gene primer amplification. The protocol was immunoSEQ multiplex PCR, while the TCRdb copy is restricted to in-frame clones and leaves out a portion. The V and J calls and the clone size are those of that table, but D and trimming were determined from the DNA. In the table there are under 250,000 clones, roughly 85% of which are singletons. This CDR3 contains 14 residues. With 3 bases clipped from V and 9 bases from J, the junction kept 5 bases outside the gene matches. The germline V gene has CDR1 SGHTA and CDR2 FQGNSA.

Sequenced: peripheral blood. The TCR sequence derives from a man aged 45-65 years who had recovered from COVID-19. The chain links TRBV7-2 to TRBJ2-1, with 10 bases fitting TRBD2. CDR3 residues: CASSLIAGGSEQFF. CDR3 in DNA: TGTGCCAGCAGCTTGATAGCGGGAGGAAGTGAGCAGTTCTTC.